The present entry profiles one TCR beta chain with its context. What it binds is unknown. This entry comes from a study of OX40 agonist ivuxolimab in advanced cancers. Study at large: Clinicians treated patients with ivuxolimab, an agonistic anti-OX40 (CD134) antibody. The study reported partial responses in three patients: one hepatocellular carcinoma, two cutaneous melanoma.

Unmatched junction bases numbered 1, after V lost 1 base and J lost 4 bases. Germline lookup yields CDR1 MGHDK and CDR2 SYGVNS. This CDR3 is 13 amino acids long. Assay used: immunoSEQ multiplex PCR; TCRdb lists only in-frame clones, some missing. The sample yields around 62,000 clones, 70% to 90% seen once. Broader study findings: With doses of 0.1-3.0 mg/kg, partial responders showed among the lowest clonal expansion.

The sample here was CD4+ or CD8+ T cells sorted from blood, taken in a trial of the OX40 agonist ivuxolimab. The chain links TRBV25-1 to TRBJ2-7, with 7 positions matching TRBD1. The receptor was isolated from an adult with an advanced solid tumor such as melanoma, head and neck, liver or kidney cancer. The CDR3 DNA reads as TGTGCCAGCAGTGAATTCAGGGGGTACGAGCAGTACTTC. Translating it yields CASSEFRGYEQYF.